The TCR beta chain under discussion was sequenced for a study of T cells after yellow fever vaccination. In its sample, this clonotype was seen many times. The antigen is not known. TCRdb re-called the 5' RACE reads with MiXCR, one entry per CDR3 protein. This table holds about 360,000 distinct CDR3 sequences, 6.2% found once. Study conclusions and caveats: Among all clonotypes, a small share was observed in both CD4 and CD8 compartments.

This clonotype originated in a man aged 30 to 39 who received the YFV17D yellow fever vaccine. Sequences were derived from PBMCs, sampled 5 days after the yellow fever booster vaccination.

Here the CDR3 DNA reads TGCGCCAGCAGGAGGGACGTCGGGGTCAATGAGCAGTTCTTC. Translation gives CASRRDVGVNEQFF. The J gene is TRBJ2-1, the V gene TRBV4-3; either TRBD1 or TRBD2 may fit D (5 bases each). CDR1 and CDR2 from the germline V gene are LGHNA and YSLEER. Trimming removed 6 bases from V and 6 bases from J, with 15 bases in between. The CDR3 consists of 14 residues.